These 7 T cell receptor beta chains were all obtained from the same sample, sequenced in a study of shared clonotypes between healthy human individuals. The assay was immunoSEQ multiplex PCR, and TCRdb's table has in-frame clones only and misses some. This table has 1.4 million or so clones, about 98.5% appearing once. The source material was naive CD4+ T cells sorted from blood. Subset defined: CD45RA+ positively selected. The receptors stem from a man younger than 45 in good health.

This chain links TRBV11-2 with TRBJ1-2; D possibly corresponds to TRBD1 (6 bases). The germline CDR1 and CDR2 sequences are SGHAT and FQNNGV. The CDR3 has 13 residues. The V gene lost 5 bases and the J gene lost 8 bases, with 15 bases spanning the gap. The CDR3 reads CASSQDSDLGYTF. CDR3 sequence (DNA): TGTGCCAGCAGCCAGGACAGTGATCTCGGCTACACCTTC.

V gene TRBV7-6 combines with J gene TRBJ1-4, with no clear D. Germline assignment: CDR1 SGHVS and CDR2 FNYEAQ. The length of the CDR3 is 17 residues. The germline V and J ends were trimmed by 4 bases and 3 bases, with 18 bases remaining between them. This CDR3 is CASSSDPGLGANEKLFF. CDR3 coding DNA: TGTGCCAGCAGCTCCGATCCAGGACTTGGGGCTAATGAAAAACTGTTTTTT.

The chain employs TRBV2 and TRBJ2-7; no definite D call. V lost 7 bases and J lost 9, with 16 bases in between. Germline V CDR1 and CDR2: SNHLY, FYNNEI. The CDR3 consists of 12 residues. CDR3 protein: CASTPLEVGQYF. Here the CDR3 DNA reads TGTGCCAGCACCCCACTCGAGGTCGGGCAGTACTTC.

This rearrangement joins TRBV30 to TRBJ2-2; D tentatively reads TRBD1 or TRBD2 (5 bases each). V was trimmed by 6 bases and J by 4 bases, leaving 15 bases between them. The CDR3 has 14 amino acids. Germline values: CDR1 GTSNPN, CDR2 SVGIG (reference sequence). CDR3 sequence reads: CACQRGDLTGELFF. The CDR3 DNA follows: TGTGCCTGCCAAAGGGGAGACCTCACCGGGGAGCTGTTTTTT.

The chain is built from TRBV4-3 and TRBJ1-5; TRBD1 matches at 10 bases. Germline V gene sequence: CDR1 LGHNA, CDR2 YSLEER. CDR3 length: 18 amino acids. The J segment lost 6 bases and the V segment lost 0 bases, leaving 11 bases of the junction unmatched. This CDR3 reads CASSQEMTGGSRRQPQHF. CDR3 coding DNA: TGCGCCAGCAGCCAAGAAATGACAGGGGGCTCTAGGCGTCAGCCCCAGCATTTT.

In DNA form, the CDR3 reads TGTGCCAGCAGGCACAGGGGGCAAGAGACCCAGTACTTC. It specifies CASRHRGQETQYF. The chain joins TRBV27 to TRBJ2-5, with 8 nucleotides matching TRBD1. Germline CDR1 and CDR2: MNHEY and SMNVEV (reference sequence). V dropped 6 bases and J dropped 2; count of bases not matched to a gene: 2. The CDR3 consists of 13 residues.

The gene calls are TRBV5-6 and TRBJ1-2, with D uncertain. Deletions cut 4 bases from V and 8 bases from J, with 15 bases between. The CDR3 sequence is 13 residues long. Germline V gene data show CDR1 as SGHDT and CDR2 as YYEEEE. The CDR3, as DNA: TGTGCCAGCAGCGCCGGACGCGGAGGAGGCTACACCTTC. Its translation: CASSAGRGGGYTF.